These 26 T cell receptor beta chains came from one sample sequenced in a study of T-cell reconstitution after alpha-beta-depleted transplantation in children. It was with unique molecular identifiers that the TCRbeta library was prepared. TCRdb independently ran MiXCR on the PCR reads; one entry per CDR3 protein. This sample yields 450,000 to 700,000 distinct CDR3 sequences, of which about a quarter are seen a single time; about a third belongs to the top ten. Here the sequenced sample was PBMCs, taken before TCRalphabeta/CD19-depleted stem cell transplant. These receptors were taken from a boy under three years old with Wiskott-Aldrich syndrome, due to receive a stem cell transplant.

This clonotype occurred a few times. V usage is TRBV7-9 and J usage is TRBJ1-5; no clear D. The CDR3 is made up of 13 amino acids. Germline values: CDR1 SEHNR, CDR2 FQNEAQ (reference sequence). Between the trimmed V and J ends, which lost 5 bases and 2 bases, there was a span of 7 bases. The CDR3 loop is CASSHAGNQPQHF. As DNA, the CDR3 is TGTGCCAGCAGCCATGCAGGCAATCAGCCCCAGCATTTT.

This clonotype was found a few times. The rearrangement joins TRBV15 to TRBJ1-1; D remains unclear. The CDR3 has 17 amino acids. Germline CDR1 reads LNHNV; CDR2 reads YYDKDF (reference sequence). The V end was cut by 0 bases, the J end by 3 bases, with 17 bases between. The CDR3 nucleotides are TGTGCCACCAGCAGAGATCTTGGCGCAGCCCATCACACTGAAGCTTTCTTT. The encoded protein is CATSRDLGAAHHTEAFF.

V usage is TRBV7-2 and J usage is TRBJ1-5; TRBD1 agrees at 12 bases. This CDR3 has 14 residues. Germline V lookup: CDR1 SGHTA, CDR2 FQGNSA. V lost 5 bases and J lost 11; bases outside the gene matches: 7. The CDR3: CASSRDRGLSAQHF. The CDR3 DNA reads TGTGCCAGCAGCCGGGACAGGGGGCTATCAGCCCAGCATTTT.

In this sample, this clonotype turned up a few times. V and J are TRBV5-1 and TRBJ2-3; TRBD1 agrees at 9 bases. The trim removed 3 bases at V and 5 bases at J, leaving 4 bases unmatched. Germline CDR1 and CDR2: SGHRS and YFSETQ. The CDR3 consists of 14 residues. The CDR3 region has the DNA TGCGCCAGCAGCTCCGGGACAGGGAAAGATACGCAGTATTTT. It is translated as CASSSGTGKDTQYF.

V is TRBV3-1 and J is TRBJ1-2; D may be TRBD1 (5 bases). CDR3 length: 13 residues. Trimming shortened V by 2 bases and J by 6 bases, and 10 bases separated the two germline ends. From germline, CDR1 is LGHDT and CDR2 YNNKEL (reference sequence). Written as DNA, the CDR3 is TGTGCCAGCAGCCAACTGAAGACAGATGGCTACACCTTC. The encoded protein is CASSQLKTDGYTF.

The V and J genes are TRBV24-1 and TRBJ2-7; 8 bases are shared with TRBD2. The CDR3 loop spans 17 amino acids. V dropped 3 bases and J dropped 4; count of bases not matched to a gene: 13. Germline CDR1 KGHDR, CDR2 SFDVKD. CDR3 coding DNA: TGTGCCACCAGTGATCCACATTCTAGAGCGGGAGATTACGAGCAGTACTTC. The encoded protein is CATSDPHSRAGDYEQYF.

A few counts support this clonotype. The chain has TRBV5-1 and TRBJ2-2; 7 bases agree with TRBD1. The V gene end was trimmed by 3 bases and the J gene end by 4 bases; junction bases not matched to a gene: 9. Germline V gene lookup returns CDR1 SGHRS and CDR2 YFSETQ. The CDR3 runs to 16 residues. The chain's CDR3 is CASSSQGPLITGELFF. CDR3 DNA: TGCGCCAGCAGCTCACAGGGGCCCCTTATCACCGGGGAGCTGTTTTTT.

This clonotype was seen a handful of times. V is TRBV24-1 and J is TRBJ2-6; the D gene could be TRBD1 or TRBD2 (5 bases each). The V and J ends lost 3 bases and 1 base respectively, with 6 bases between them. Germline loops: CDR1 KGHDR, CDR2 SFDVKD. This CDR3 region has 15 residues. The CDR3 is CATSDGGSGANVLTF. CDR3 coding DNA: TGTGCCACCAGTGATGGGGGATCTGGGGCCAACGTCCTGACTTTC.

Here the CDR3 reads CASRGQVIYNEQFF. As DNA, the CDR3 is TGTGCCAGCAGGGGGCAAGTAATCTACAATGAGCAGTTCTTC. This rearrangement joins TRBV7-9 to TRBJ2-1; perhaps TRBD1 as D (5 bases). Germline V gene data show CDR1 as SEHNR and CDR2 as FQNEAQ (reference sequence). This CDR3 contains 14 residues. V was shortened by 6 bases and J by 3 bases, with 12 bases between the two germline ends.

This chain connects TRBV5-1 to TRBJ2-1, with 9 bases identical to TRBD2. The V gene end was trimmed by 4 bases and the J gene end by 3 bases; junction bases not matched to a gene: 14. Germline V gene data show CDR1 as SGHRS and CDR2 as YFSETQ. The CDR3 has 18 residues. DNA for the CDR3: TGCGCCAGCAGCCCACCAGTGTCGGCGGGAGGGAACTACAATGAGCAGTTCTTC. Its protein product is CASSPPVSAGGNYNEQFF.

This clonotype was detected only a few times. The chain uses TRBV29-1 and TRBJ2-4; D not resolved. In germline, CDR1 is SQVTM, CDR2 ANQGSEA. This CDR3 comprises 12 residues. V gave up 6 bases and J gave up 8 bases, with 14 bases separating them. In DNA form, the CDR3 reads TGCAGCGTAGGGCCGGGTGTGGACATTCAGTACTTC. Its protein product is CSVGPGVDIQYF.

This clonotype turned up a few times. The chain's CDR3 is CASSLEAGVVNEQYF. The DNA of the CDR3 is TGTGCCAGCAGCTTAGAGGCAGGGGTTGTCAACGAGCAGTACTTC. The chain carries TRBV7-2 and TRBJ2-7, with D perhaps TRBD1 (6 bases). In germline, CDR1 is SGHTA, CDR2 FQGNSA. The CDR3 runs 15 residues. Trimming cost V 1 base and J 5 bases, with 15 bases left between them.

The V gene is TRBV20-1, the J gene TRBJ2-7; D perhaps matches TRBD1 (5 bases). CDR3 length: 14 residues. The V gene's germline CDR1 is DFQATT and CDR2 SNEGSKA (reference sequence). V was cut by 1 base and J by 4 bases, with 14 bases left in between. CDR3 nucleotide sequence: TGCAGTGCTAGAGCCCTCAGGGCGAGTTACGAGCAGTACTTC. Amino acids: CSARALRASYEQYF.

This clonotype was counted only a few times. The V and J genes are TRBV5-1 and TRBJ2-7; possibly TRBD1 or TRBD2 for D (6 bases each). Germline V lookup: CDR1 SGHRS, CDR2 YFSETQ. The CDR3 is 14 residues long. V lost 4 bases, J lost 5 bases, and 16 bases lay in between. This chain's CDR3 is CASSPGGPTNEQYF. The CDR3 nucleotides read TGCGCCAGCAGCCCCGGGGGCCCTACCAACGAGCAGTACTTC.

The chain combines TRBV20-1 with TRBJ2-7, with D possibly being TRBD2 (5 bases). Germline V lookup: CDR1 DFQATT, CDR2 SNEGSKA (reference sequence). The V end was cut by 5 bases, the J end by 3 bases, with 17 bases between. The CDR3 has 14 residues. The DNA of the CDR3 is TGCAGTGCTCAGCTCGGGGTAACATACTACGAGCAGTACTTC. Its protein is CSAQLGVTYYEQYF.

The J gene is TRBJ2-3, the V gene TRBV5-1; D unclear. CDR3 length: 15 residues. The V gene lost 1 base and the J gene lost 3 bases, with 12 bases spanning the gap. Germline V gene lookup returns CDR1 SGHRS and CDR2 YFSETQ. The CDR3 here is CASSLIDLGTDTQYF. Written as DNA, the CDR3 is TGCGCCAGCAGCTTGATCGATCTGGGGACAGATACGCAGTATTTT.

CDR3 loop: CAISAPDRATEAFF. CDR3 DNA sequence: TGTGCCATCAGTGCCCCGGACAGGGCCACTGAAGCTTTCTTT. V and J are TRBV10-3 and TRBJ1-1; 8 bases are shared with TRBD1. Unmatched junction bases numbered 5, after V lost 4 bases and J lost 4 bases. The CDR3 covers 14 residues. Germline CDR1 reads ENHRY; CDR2 reads SYGVKD.

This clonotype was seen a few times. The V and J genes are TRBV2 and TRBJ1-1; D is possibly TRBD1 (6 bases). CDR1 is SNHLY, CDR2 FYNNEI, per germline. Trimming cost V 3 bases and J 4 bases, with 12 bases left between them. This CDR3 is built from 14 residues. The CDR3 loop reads CASSDSGVGTEAFF. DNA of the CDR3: TGTGCCAGCAGTGATTCAGGGGTGGGCACTGAAGCTTTCTTT. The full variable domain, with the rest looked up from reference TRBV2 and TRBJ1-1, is EPEVTQTPSHQVTQMGQEVILRCVPISNHLYFYWYRQILGQKVEFLVSFYNNEISEKSEIFDDQFSVERPDGSNFTLKIRSTKLEDSAMYFCASSDSGVGTEAFFGQGTRLTVV.

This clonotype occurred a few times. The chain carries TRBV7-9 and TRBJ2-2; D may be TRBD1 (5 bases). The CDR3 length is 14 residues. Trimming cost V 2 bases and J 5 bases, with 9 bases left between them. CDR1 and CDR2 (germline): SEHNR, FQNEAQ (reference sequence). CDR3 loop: CASSLSAGTGELFF. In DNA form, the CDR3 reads TGTGCCAGCAGCTTATCTGCAGGGACCGGGGAGCTGTTTTTT.

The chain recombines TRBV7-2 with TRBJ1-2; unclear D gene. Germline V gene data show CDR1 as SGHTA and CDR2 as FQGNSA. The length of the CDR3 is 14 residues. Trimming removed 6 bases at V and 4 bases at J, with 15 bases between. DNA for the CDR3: TGTGCCAGCAGAAATAGGCGGGGAATCTATGGCTACACCTTC. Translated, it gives CASRNRRGIYGYTF.

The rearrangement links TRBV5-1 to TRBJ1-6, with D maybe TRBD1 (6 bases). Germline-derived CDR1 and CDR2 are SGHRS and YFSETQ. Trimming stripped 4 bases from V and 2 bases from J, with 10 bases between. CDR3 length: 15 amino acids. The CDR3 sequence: CASSRGDTYNSPLHF. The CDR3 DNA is TGCGCCAGCAGCAGAGGGGACACCTATAATTCACCCCTCCACTTT.

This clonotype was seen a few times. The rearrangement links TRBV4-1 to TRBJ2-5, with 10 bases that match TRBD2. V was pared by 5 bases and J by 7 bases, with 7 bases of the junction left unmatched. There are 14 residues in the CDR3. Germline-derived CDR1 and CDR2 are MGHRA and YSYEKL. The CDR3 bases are TGCGCCAGCAGCGCGGGACTAGCGAAGGGGACCCAGTACTTC. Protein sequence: CASSAGLAKGTQYF.

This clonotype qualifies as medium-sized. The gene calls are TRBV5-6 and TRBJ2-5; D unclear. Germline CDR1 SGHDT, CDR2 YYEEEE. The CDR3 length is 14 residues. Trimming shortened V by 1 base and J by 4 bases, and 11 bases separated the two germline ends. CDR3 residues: CASSLTGYLETQYF. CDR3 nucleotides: TGTGCCAGCAGCTTGACTGGGTACCTAGAGACCCAGTACTTC.

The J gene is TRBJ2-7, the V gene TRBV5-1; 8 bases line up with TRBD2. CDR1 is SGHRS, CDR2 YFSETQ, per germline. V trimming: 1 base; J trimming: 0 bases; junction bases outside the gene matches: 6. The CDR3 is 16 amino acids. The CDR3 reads CASSLRGTRSSYEQYF. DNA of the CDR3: TGCGCCAGCAGCTTGCGAGGGACTAGGAGCTCCTACGAGCAGTACTTC.

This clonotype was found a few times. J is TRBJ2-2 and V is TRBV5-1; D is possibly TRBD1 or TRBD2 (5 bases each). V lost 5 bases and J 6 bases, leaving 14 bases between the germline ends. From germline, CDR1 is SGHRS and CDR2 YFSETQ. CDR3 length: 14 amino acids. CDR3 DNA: TGCGCCAGCAGTAGGATGACGGGGCCCGGGGAGCTGTTTTTT. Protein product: CASSRMTGPGELFF.

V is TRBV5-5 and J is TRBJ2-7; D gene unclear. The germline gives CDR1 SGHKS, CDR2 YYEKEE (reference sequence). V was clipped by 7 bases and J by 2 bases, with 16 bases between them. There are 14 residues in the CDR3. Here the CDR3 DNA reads TGTGCCAGCCTCGTGTCGATGTGGACCTACGAGCAGTACTTC. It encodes CASLVSMWTYEQYF.